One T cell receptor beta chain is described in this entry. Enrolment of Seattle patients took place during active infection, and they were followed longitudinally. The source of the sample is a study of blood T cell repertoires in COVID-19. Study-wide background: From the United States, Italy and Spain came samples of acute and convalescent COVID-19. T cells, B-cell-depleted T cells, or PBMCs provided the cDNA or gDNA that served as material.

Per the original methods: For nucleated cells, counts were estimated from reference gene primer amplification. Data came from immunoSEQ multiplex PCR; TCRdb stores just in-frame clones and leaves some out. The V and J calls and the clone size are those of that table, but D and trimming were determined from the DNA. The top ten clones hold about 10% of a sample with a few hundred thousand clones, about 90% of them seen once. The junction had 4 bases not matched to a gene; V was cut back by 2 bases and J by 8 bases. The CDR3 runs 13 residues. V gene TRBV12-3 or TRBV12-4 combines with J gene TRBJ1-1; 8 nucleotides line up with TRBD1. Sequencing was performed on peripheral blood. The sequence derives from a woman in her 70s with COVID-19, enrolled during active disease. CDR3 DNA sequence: TGTGCCAGCAGTTTAATCGCAGGGGGCGAAGCTTTCTTT. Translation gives CASSLIAGGEAFF.